This record looks at one T cell receptor beta chain sequence and its context. Sequencing was performed with immunoSEQ multiplex PCR; in TCRdb, only in-frame clones are kept and a portion is missing. The sample lists 140,000 to 150,000 clones, over 90% occurring once. This entry comes from a study of T cell responses to AZD1222 COVID-19 vaccine. J gave up 2 bases and V 8 bases, and 7 bases lay outside the gene matches. This CDR3 contains 14 residues. CDR1 and CDR2 (germline): MGHRA, YSYEKL. This chain joins TRBV4-1 and TRBJ1-2, with 8 positions matching TRBD1. Sequences were derived from peripheral blood, sampled on day 0 of AZD1222 vaccination. The receptor was isolated from an adult in good health. CDR3 coding DNA: TGCGCCAGCTCAGCCAGGACAGGGAACTATGGCTACACCTTC. Protein: CASSARTGNYGYTF.